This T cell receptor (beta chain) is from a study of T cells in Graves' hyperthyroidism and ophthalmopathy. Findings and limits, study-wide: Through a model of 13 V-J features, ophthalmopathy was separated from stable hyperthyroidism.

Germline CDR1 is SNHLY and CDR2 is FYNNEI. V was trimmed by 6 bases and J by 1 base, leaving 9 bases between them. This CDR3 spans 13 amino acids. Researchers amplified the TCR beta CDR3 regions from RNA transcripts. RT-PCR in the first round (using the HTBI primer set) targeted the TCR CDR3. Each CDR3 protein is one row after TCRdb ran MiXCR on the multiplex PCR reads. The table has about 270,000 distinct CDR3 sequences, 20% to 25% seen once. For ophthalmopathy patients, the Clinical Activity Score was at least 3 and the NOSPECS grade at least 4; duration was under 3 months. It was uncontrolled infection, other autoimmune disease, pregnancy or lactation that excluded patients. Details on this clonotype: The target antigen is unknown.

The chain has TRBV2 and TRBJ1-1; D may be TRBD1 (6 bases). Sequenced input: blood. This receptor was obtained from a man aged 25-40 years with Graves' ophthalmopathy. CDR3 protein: CASRLTGNTEAFF. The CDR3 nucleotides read TGTGCCAGCAGACTGACAGGGAACACTGAAGCTTTCTTT.